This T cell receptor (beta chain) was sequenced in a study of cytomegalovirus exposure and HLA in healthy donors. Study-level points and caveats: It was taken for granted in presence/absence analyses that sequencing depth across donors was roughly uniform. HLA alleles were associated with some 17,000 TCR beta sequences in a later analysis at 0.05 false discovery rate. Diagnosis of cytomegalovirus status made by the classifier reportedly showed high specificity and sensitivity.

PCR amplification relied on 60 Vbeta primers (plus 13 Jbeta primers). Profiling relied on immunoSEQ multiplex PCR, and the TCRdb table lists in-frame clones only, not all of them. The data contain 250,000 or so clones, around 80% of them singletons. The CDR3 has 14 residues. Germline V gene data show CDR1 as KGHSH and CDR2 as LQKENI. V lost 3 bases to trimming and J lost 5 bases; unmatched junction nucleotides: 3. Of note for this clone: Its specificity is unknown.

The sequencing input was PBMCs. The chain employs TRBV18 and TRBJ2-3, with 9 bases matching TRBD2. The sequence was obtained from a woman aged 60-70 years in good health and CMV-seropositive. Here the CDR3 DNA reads TGTGCCAGCTCACCTAGCGGGAGATTAGATACGCAGTATTTT. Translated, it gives CASSPSGRLDTQYF. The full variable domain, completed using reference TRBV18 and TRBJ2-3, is NAGVMQNPRHLVRRRGQEARLRCSPMKGHSHVYWYRQLPEEGLKFMVYLQKENIIDESGMPKERFSAEFPKEGPSILRIQQVVRGDSAAYFCASSPSGRLDTQYFGPGTRLTVL.